This T cell receptor beta chain originates from a study of Tregs in tolerant kidney transplant recipients. Assay used: immunoSEQ multiplex PCR; TCRdb lists only in-frame clones, some missing. The sample includes about 110,000 clones, 90% of them seen just once. V was cut by 0 bases and J by 4 bases, with 10 bases left in between. The CDR3 spans 14 residues. Germline CDR1 GTSNPN, CDR2 SVGIG (reference sequence). The clonotype originates from a human donor who received a combined kidney and bone marrow transplant. Sequencing was performed on CD4+ T cells from blood, taken before the transplant. V and J are TRBV30 and TRBJ1-3; D is ambiguous. CDR3: CAWSVTNPGNTIYF. CDR3 DNA sequence: TGTGCCTGGAGTGTAACAAACCCGGGAAACACCATATATTTT.